The clone carrying this T cell receptor beta chain was counted many times. Its matching antigen is unknown. Germline lookup yields CDR1 SEHNR and CDR2 FQNEAQ (reference sequence). Deletions cut 6 bases from V and 0 bases from J, with 9 bases between. CDR3 size: 14 residues. Diagnostic decisions used clinical symptoms, serum thyroxine and TRAb, thyroid ultrasound and orbital computed tomography. The data were obtained in a study of T cells in Graves' hyperthyroidism and ophthalmopathy. Whole-study results and caveats: In simple terms, a model built on 13 V-J features told ophthalmopathy apart from stable hyperthyroidism. In the blood, most expanded thyroid clonotypes above 0.001 appeared as well.

Researchers amplified the TCR beta CDR3 regions from RNA transcripts. HTBI primers drove first-round RT-PCR of the TCR CDR3. TCRdb re-derived calls from the multiplex PCR reads in MiXCR, one entry per CDR3 protein. The sample shows about 640,000 distinct CDR3 sequences, roughly 46% of them seen only once. The clonotype originates from an adult man with Graves' disease, either hyperthyroidism or ophthalmopathy (not recorded which). The J gene is TRBJ1-3, the V gene TRBV7-9; D possibly corresponds to TRBD1 (5 bases). The sequenced sample consisted of peripheral blood or thyroid tissue (not recorded which). The CDR3 DNA sequence: TGTGCCAGCAGTTTGGGGGTCTCTGGAAACACCATATATTTT. This encodes CASSLGVSGNTIYF.